This T cell receptor beta chain was identified in a study of shared clonotypes between healthy human individuals. Per the germline V gene, CDR1 is SQVTM and CDR2 is ANQGSEA. V shed 6 bases, J shed 5 bases, and the junction held 1 base outside the gene matches. This CDR3 region has 11 residues. Study findings and constraints: Non-shared clonotypes showed lower generation probabilities than clonotypes common to all four donors. Roughly 5% was the fraction of naive CD4 clonotypes found shared across a few donors. Larger estimated richness was generally recorded for naive subsets relative to memory subsets.

As to this clone: The target antigen is unknown.

This table comes from immunoSEQ multiplex PCR, and its TCRdb copy is limited to in-frame clones, with some not included. Of 700,000 to 950,000 clones in the sample, 96% were seen once. As defined, naive CD8 cells were CD45RO-negative and positively selected for CCR7, with terminally differentiated effector memory CD45RA+ cells excluded. The receptor's source is a man younger than 40 in good health. The rearrangement links TRBV29-1 to TRBJ2-7; 10 bases are shared with TRBD1. The sequencing input was naive CD8+ T cells sorted from blood. CDR3 in amino acids: CSVGTGDEQYF. In nucleotides, the CDR3 is TGCAGCGTCGGGACAGGGGACGAGCAGTACTTC.